These 22 T cell receptor beta chains were all obtained from the same sample, sequenced in a study of T cell responses to AZD1222 COVID-19 vaccine. TCRdb's copy holds only in-frame clones and misses some; the assay was immunoSEQ multiplex PCR. The data contain under 100,000 clones, 80% to 90% of them singletons. The starting material was peripheral blood, obtained on day 0 of AZD1222 vaccination. Receptors were obtained from an adult in good health.

The sample holds a few counts of this clone. V usage is TRBV10-3 and J usage is TRBJ2-1; the match to TRBD2 covers 10 bases. CDR3 length: 15 amino acids. CDR1 and CDR2 from the germline V gene are ENHRY and SYGVKD. V shed 2 bases, J shed 6 bases, and the junction held 4 bases outside the gene matches. The CDR3 reads CAISETSGTSNEQFF. The CDR3 nucleotides read TGTGCCATCAGTGAGACTAGCGGGACTTCCAATGAGCAGTTCTTC.

The chain is built from TRBV2 and TRBJ1-3, with a tentative D call TRBD1 (5 bases). The V and J ends lost 7 bases and 0 bases respectively, with 13 bases between them. The CDR3 has 15 residues. CDR1 and CDR2 from the germline V gene are SNHLY and FYNNEI. The CDR3 coding sequence is TGTGCCAGCACCCTAAGACAGCGCTCTGGAAACACCATATATTTT. Protein product: CASTLRQRSGNTIYF. Full variable domain (rest looked up from reference TRBV2 and TRBJ1-3): EPEVTQTPSHQVTQMGQEVILRCVPISNHLYFYWYRQILGQKVEFLVSFYNNEISEKSEIFDDQFSVERPDGSNFTLKIRSTKLEDSAMYFCASTLRQRSGNTIYFGEGSWLTVV.

This chain links TRBV28 with TRBJ2-7; 10 nucleotides match TRBD2. This CDR3 has 16 residues. Per the germline V gene, CDR1 is MDHEN and CDR2 is SYDVKM. V was pared by 6 bases and J by 0 bases, with 8 bases of the junction left unmatched. Here the CDR3 reads CASSSPGLATSYEQYF. Written as DNA, the CDR3 is TGTGCCAGCAGCTCGCCGGGACTAGCGACCTCCTACGAGCAGTACTTC. The variable domain in full, with the rest retrieved from reference TRBV28 and TRBJ2-7, is DVKVTQSSRYLVKRTGEKVFLECVQDMDHENMFWYRQDPGLGLRLIYFSYDVKMKEKGDIPEGYSVSREKKERFSLILESASTNQTSMYLCASSSPGLATSYEQYFGPGTRLTVT.

The chain links TRBV5-4 to TRBJ2-5, with D possibly matching TRBD2 (6 bases). The CDR3 spans 14 residues. Germline assignment: CDR1 SGHNT and CDR2 YYREEE (reference sequence). The V and J ends lost 1 base and 5 bases respectively, with 12 bases between them. CDR3 nucleotide sequence: TGTGCCAGCAGCTTGATGGGAGGCGGGGAGACCCAGTACTTC. It codes for CASSLMGGGETQYF.

The chain links TRBV28 to TRBJ1-1, with a weak D call TRBD1 (6 bases). V lost 7 bases and J lost 5, with 11 bases in between. CDR1 MDHEN and CDR2 SYDVKM come from the germline V gene. The CDR3 length is 12 residues. Written as DNA, the CDR3 is TGTGCCAGCACCTTCGGACAGACTGAAGCTTTCTTT. It yields the protein CASTFGQTEAFF.

As to this clone: No conserved phenylalanine or tryptophan ends this CDR3, so it is likely a read error. The chain employs TRBV6-6 and TRBJ1-4; possibly TRBD1 for D (5 bases). V lost 7 bases, J lost 3 bases, and 15 bases lay in between. The CDR3 runs 15 residues. Germline CDR1 is MNHNY and CDR2 is SVGAGI (reference sequence). The CDR3 nucleotides are TGTGCCAGCAAAGTCCCGACAGACCCTAATGAAAAACTGTTTCTT. Translation: CASKVPTDPNEKLFL.

This clone was recorded only once. This specimen includes other DNA sequences encoding the same CDR3. The V and J genes are TRBV28 and TRBJ2-7; D remains ambiguous. The germline V gene has CDR1 MDHEN and CDR2 SYDVKM. The CDR3 is 14 amino acids. Trimming removed 3 bases at V and 3 bases at J, with 12 bases between. CDR3 region: CASSFSGQSYEQYF. The CDR3 DNA reads as TGTGCCAGCAGTTTCTCGGGCCAAAGCTACGAGCAGTACTTC.

This chain uses TRBV5-1 with TRBJ2-1; maybe TRBD2 (5 bases). Germline V gene lookup returns CDR1 SGHRS and CDR2 YFSETQ. This CDR3 contains 14 residues. The germline V and J ends were trimmed by 1 base and 6 bases, with 11 bases remaining between them. The CDR3 DNA follows: TGCGCCAGCAGCTTGAGCGGAGCCCTCAATGAGCAGTTCTTC. Its protein is CASSLSGALNEQFF.

This chain links TRBV7-2 with TRBJ2-6; tentatively, D is TRBD2 (6 bases). Trimming pared 8 bases from V and 0 bases from J, leaving 14 bases between. This CDR3 spans 16 amino acids. The germline V gene encodes CDR1 SGHTA and CDR2 FQGNSA. DNA of the CDR3: TGTGCCAGCTTGAGGGCGGGAACCTCTGGGGCCAACGTCCTGACTTTC. This sequence encodes CASLRAGTSGANVLTF.

V gene TRBV7-9 combines with J gene TRBJ2-7, with TRBD1 matching 7 bases. CDR1 is SEHNR, CDR2 FQNEAQ, per germline (reference sequence). J lost 7 bases, V lost 0 bases, and 6 bases had no gene match. There are 14 residues in the CDR3. CDR3 in amino acids: CASSLATGLQEQYF. The CDR3 coding sequence is TGTGCCAGCAGCTTAGCGACAGGGTTACAAGAGCAGTACTTC. The whole variable domain, remainder taken from reference TRBV7-9 and TRBJ2-7, is DTGVSQNPRHKITKRGQNVTFRCDPISEHNRLYWYRQTLGQGPEFLTYFQNEAQLEKSRLLSDRFSAERPKGSFSTLEIQRTEQGDSAMYLCASSLATGLQEQYFGPGTRLTVT.

The chain combines TRBV10-3 with TRBJ2-1; D remains ambiguous. In germline, CDR1 is ENHRY, CDR2 SYGVKD. V lost 4 bases and J lost 7, with 8 bases in between. The CDR3 is 12 amino acids. The CDR3 protein is CAISGSRNEQFF. CDR3 bases: TGTGCCATCAGTGGGTCCCGTAATGAGCAGTTCTTC.

This rearrangement joins TRBV23-1 to TRBJ2-5, with 11 positions matching TRBD1. TRBV23-1 is flagged as an ORF with uncertain function. Trimming took 4 bases from V and 3 from J; bases not matched to a gene: 13. The CDR3 is 18 amino acids. CDR3 amino acids: CASSPREPRDRGKETQYF. The CDR3 nucleotides read TGCGCCAGCAGTCCAAGGGAACCCCGGGACAGGGGGAAAGAGACCCAGTACTTC.

This chain joins TRBV28 and TRBJ2-7; D is perhaps TRBD1 or TRBD2 (5 bases each). V was pared by 6 bases and J by 9 bases, with 18 bases between. The CDR3 spans 13 residues. Germline V CDR1 and CDR2: MDHEN, SYDVKM. The CDR3 region is CASSPGWGFGQYF. The CDR3 DNA is TGTGCCAGCAGCCCCGGTTGGGGGTTCGGGCAGTACTTC.

This clone was found once. The V and J genes are TRBV16 and TRBJ1-1; D may be TRBD1 (6 bases). Per the germline V gene, CDR1 is KGHSY and CDR2 is FQNENV. V was pared by 0 bases and J by 5 bases, with 10 bases between. There are 14 residues in the CDR3. CDR3 nucleotide sequence: TGTGCCAGCAGCCAATCTGAGGGGGAGACTGAAGCTTTCTTT. Its translation is CASSQSEGETEAFF.

The chain is built from TRBV6-5 and TRBJ2-7; D is possibly TRBD1 (8 bases). The germline V gene encodes CDR1 MNHEY and CDR2 SVGAGI. The germline V and J ends were trimmed by 4 bases and 1 base, with 14 bases remaining between them. This CDR3 comprises 15 residues. This chain's CDR3 is CASSFTGGDSYEQYF. The CDR3 nucleotides read TGTGCCAGCAGTTTCACAGGGGGGGATTCCTACGAGCAGTACTTC.

The V call is TRBV5-6, the J call TRBJ2-1; a possible D gene is TRBD1 (5 bases). The ends were cut back, 2 bases at V and 2 bases at J, with 8 bases in the middle. The CDR3 covers 14 residues. Germline V lookup: CDR1 SGHDT, CDR2 YYEEEE. The CDR3 loop reads CASSFKGPYNEQFF. The CDR3 DNA sequence: TGTGCCAGCAGCTTCAAGGGGCCCTACAATGAGCAGTTCTTC.

The chain employs TRBV12-3 or TRBV12-4 and TRBJ1-2; D may be TRBD1 (6 bases). CDR3 length equals 13 residues. V was pared by 7 bases and J by 7 bases, with 16 bases between. CDR3 bases: TGTGCCAGCAATGGCAGGGGAGCAGGTGGCTACACCTTC. Translation gives CASNGRGAGGYTF.

V gene TRBV6-6 combines with J gene TRBJ2-7; D may correspond to TRBD1 or TRBD2 (5 bases each). Trimming shortened V by 2 bases and J by 0 bases, and 14 bases separated the two germline ends. Looked up from germline, CDR1 is MNHNY and CDR2 is SVGAGI (reference sequence). The CDR3 has 16 amino acids. DNA of the CDR3: TGTGCCAGCAGTTACCCAGTTGGGGGTAGCTCCTACGAGCAGTACTTC. It specifies CASSYPVGGSSYEQYF.

The CDR3 nucleotides read TGTGCCATCAGTGAAAACAGGGATGCTTACGAGCAGTACTTC. This codes for CAISENRDAYEQYF. The gene calls are TRBV10-3 and TRBJ2-7; D perhaps matches TRBD1 (6 bases). Trimming removed 3 bases from V and 4 bases from J, with 13 bases in between. The CDR3 covers 14 residues. Looked up from germline, CDR1 is ENHRY and CDR2 is SYGVKD.

The J gene is TRBJ2-2, the V gene TRBV28; D may be TRBD1 (6 bases). CDR3 length: 13 amino acids. Germline CDR1 and CDR2: MDHEN and SYDVKM. Trimming took off 5 bases at V and 9 bases at J, with 13 bases between the two ends. The CDR3 coding sequence is TGTGCCAGCAGTGGAGCAGGGGACCGGGAGCTGTTTTTT. It specifies CASSGAGDRELFF.

The chain links TRBV12-3 or TRBV12-4 to TRBJ2-1; no reliable D call. Trimming removed 2 bases from V and 4 bases from J, with 0 bases in between. The CDR3 spans 11 residues. The CDR3 bases are TGTGCCAGCAGTTTATACAATGAGCAGTTCTTC. Translating gives CASSLYNEQFF.

The chain uses TRBV11-2 and TRBJ2-1; 9 bases map to TRBD2. CDR3 length: 16 residues. Germline V lookup: CDR1 SGHAT, CDR2 FQNNGV. J gave up 6 bases and V 5 bases, and 11 bases lay outside the gene matches. The CDR3 region has the DNA TGTGCCAGCAGCCAAACGGTAGCGGGAGAAGGCAATGAGCAGTTCTTC. It specifies CASSQTVAGEGNEQFF. Full variable domain (remainder filled in from reference TRBV11-2 and TRBJ2-1): EAGVAQSPRYKIIEKRQSVAFWCNPISGHATLYWYQQILGQGPKLLIQFQNNGVVDDSQLPKDRFSAERLKGVDSTLKIQPAKLEDSAVYLCASSQTVAGEGNEQFFGPGTRLTVL.